The source of this TCR beta chain is a study of T cell repertoires in cytomegalovirus infection. V lost 6 bases to trimming and J lost 5 bases, with 18 bases between them. There are 15 residues in the CDR3. Germline assignment: CDR1 SGHTA and CDR2 FQGTGA. TCRdb used MiXCR to reprocess the reads, holding one entry per CDR3 protein. This table has approximately 910,000 distinct CDR3 sequences, under 40% appearing once. Points on this clonotype: Its antigen is not identified.

The sample was cultured CD8+ T cells from PBMCs, taken from culture after CMV antigen stimulation. This chain uses TRBV7-3 with TRBJ2-3; either TRBD1 or TRBD2 may fit D (6 bases each). The sequence derives from a human donor in good health (CMV status not recorded). Some clones in this sample may be carry-over from other donors' samples. CDR3 sequence: CASRQGGGPGDTQYF. In DNA form, the CDR3 reads TGTGCCAGCAGACAAGGAGGGGGGCCAGGAGATACGCAGTATTTT.